This TCR beta chain was sequenced during a study of cytomegalovirus exposure and HLA in healthy donors. In the PCR, 60 Vbeta and 13 Jbeta primers were used. Produced via immunoSEQ multiplex PCR; TCRdb's table is partial and in-frame only. The sample contains 100,000 to 150,000 clones, roughly 80% of which appear only once. V lost 0 bases to trimming and J lost 7 bases, with 13 bases between them. The CDR3 is 15 residues long. The germline CDR1 and CDR2 sequences are SGHTA and FQGNSA. This chain uses TRBV7-2 with TRBJ2-1; D is unclear. Specimen: PBMCs. The sequence came from a woman in her 40s in good health and CMV-seronegative. The CDR3 loop is CASSLATASVNEQFF. DNA of the CDR3: TGTGCCAGCAGCTTAGCCACAGCATCGGTAAATGAGCAGTTCTTC.